The 15 T cell receptor beta chains presented below share a single source sample, sequenced in a study of PD-1 and CTLA-4 blockade in melanoma. Libraries were prepared by immunoSEQ multiplex PCR; TCRdb keeps only in-frame clonotypes and omits some of them. The sample has almost 30,000 clones; roughly nine tenths are singletons. Sequences were derived from CD8+ T cells from peripheral blood, sampled before anti-PD-1 treatment. Source of these receptors: a human donor with melanoma.

This clone appeared once. The chain is built from TRBV5-1 and TRBJ1-1, with 8 bases fitting TRBD1. Trimming removed 4 bases from V and 5 bases from J; junction bases left unmatched: 10. This CDR3 has 15 residues. CDR1 is SGHRS and CDR2 is YFSETQ in the germline V gene. CDR3: CASSPSDREITEAFF. The CDR3 DNA sequence: TGCGCCAGCAGCCCCTCGGACAGGGAAATTACTGAAGCTTTCTTT.

This rearrangement joins TRBV27 to TRBJ1-4; the match to TRBD1 covers 9 bases. The CDR3 sequence is 14 residues long. Germline V CDR1 and CDR2: MNHEY, SMNVEV (reference sequence). J lost 7 bases, V lost 8 bases, and 8 bases had no gene match. CDR3 sequence reads: CASGQQGAGEKLFF. The CDR3 bases are TGTGCCAGCGGCCAACAGGGGGCCGGTGAAAAACTGTTTTTT. Drawing the rest from reference TRBV27 and TRBJ1-4, the complete variable domain is EAQVTQNPRYLITVTGKKLTVTCSQNMNHEYMSWYRQDPGLGLRQIYYSMNVEVTDKGDVPEGYKVSRKEKRNFPLILESPSPNQTSLYFCASGQQGAGEKLFFGSGTQLSVL.

The chain combines TRBV7-9 with TRBJ2-7; 8 nucleotides agree with TRBD1. Germline CDR1 SEHNR, CDR2 FQNEAQ (reference sequence). After removal of 5 bases from V and 1 base from J, the junction contained 7 bases not matched to a gene. This CDR3 contains 15 residues. The CDR3 reads CASSQTTGGSYEQYF. The DNA for the CDR3 is TGTGCCAGCAGCCAGACTACAGGGGGATCCTACGAGCAGTACTTC.

The CDR3 loop reads CASSLTGSGYGYTF. CDR3 nucleotides: TGTGCCAGCAGTTTAACCGGGTCTGGATATGGCTACACCTTC. V and J are TRBV27 and TRBJ1-2; D is undetermined. With 2 bases removed from V and 5 bases from J, the gap between germline ends came to 12 bases. The CDR3 contains 14 residues. Germline CDR1 MNHEY, CDR2 SMNVEV (reference sequence).

The genes are TRBV5-1 and TRBJ1-4; TRBD1 is a possible D gene (6 bases). The CDR3 runs 19 residues. Looked up from germline, CDR1 is SGHRS and CDR2 is YFSETQ. The V end was cut by 1 base, the J end by 0 bases, with 19 bases between. CDR3 DNA sequence: TGCGCCAGCAGCTTGCTCCCTCAGATAAAGGGGGCAACTAATGAAAAACTGTTTTTT. Amino acids: CASSLLPQIKGATNEKLFF.

The CDR3 here is CASSVYGQNTEAFF. CDR3 in DNA: TGTGCCAGCAGTGTATACGGACAGAACACTGAAGCTTTCTTT. The chain employs TRBV2 and TRBJ1-1; perhaps TRBD1 as D (5 bases). The CDR3 length is 14 residues. Germline CDR1 and CDR2: SNHLY and FYNNEI. V lost 4 bases, J lost 1 base, and 10 bases lay in between. Looking up the rest from reference TRBV2 and TRBJ1-1 gives the full variable domain: EPEVTQTPSHQVTQMGQEVILRCVPISNHLYFYWYRQILGQKVEFLVSFYNNEISEKSEIFDDQFSVERPDGSNFTLKIRSTKLEDSAMYFCASSVYGQNTEAFFGQGTRLTVV.

The sample holds a few counts of this clone. The CDR3 bases are TGTGCCAGCAGCCCGACAGGGGCGGTAGGTTACGAGCAGTACTTC. It specifies CASSPTGAVGYEQYF. The chain combines TRBV7-9 with TRBJ2-7; the match to TRBD1 covers 8 bases. J was trimmed by 4 bases and V by 5 bases; bases with no gene match: 10. CDR1 and CDR2 (germline): SEHNR, FQNEAQ (reference sequence). The CDR3 consists of 15 residues.

The chain carries TRBV30 and TRBJ1-2; D not certain. This CDR3 has 11 amino acids. Trimming cost V 0 bases and J 7 bases, with 6 bases left between them. CDR1 and CDR2 (germline): GTSNPN, SVGIG (reference sequence). This CDR3 is CAWSVLRGYTF. In DNA, the CDR3 is TGTGCCTGGAGTGTATTGCGTGGCTACACCTTC.

The chain combines TRBV25-1 with TRBJ1-3; the D is unclear. Between the trimmed V and J ends, which lost 3 bases and 2 bases, there was a span of 8 bases. The CDR3 totals 14 residues. The V gene's germline CDR1 is MGHDK and CDR2 SYGVNS. CDR3 coding DNA: TGTGCCAGCAGTGATTGGTTCGCTGGAAACACCATATATTTT. This codes for CASSDWFAGNTIYF.

The genes are TRBV10-2 and TRBJ2-1; 7 nucleotides align to TRBD2. Trimming at V came to 0 bases and at J to 4 bases, leaving 9 bases not matched to a gene. The CDR3 loop spans 17 amino acids. CDR1 is WSHSY, CDR2 SAAADI, per germline. The CDR3 is CASSESAISGAYNEQFF. In DNA form, the CDR3 reads TGCGCCAGCAGTGAGTCTGCTATAAGCGGGGCTTACAATGAGCAGTTCTTC.

The chain uses TRBV10-2 and TRBJ2-1, with 7 bases matching TRBD2. Germline CDR1 and CDR2: WSHSY and SAAADI. This CDR3 contains 16 residues. V dropped 6 bases and J dropped 0; count of bases not matched to a gene: 8. The DNA for the CDR3 is TGCGCCAGCAGGGGAAAACTAGCGAGCTCCTACAATGAGCAGTTCTTC. This encodes CASRGKLASSYNEQFF.

A remark on this clone: This specimen includes other DNA sequences encoding the same CDR3. The chain uses TRBV5-1 and TRBJ2-7, with D perhaps TRBD1 (5 bases). CDR1 is SGHRS and CDR2 is YFSETQ in the germline V gene. The CDR3 runs 13 residues. V gave up 4 bases and J gave up 1 base, with 9 bases separating them. The CDR3 loop reads CASSPTESYEQYF. Here the CDR3 DNA reads TGCGCCAGCAGCCCGACAGAGTCCTACGAGCAGTACTTC. The full variable domain, its missing parts supplied by reference TRBV5-1 and TRBJ2-7, is KAGVTQTPRYLIKTRGQQVTLSCSPISGHRSVSWYQQTPGQGLQFLFEYFSETQRNKGNFPGRFSGRQFSNSRSEMNVSTLELGDSALYLCASSPTESYEQYFGPGTRLTVT.

This clone was seen more than once but under ten times. This sequence joins TRBV6-6 and TRBJ1-6; no clear D. V lost 8 bases and J 10 bases, leaving 12 bases between the germline ends. CDR3 size: 12 residues. Germline CDR1 reads MNHNY; CDR2 reads SVGAGI (reference sequence). The CDR3 sequence is CASDGGSSPLHF. The CDR3, as DNA: TGTGCCAGCGACGGCGGGAGCTCACCCCTCCACTTT.

The chain has TRBV7-8 and TRBJ2-7, with 11 bases fitting TRBD1. The germline gives CDR1 SGHVS, CDR2 FQNEAQ. This CDR3 spans 15 amino acids. V lost 7 bases to trimming and J lost 4 bases; unmatched junction nucleotides: 9. The CDR3 loop reads CASTPGQGVRYEQYF. The CDR3 DNA sequence: TGTGCCAGCACCCCGGGACAGGGGGTTAGGTACGAGCAGTACTTC.

This chain joins TRBV7-8 and TRBJ2-2, with 7 bases matching TRBD1. The V gene end was trimmed by 5 bases and the J gene end by 4 bases; junction bases not matched to a gene: 13. CDR1 and CDR2 from the germline V gene are SGHVS and FQNEAQ. The CDR3 extends over 17 amino acids. This CDR3 reads CASSPWTGPGSTGELFF. CDR3 coding DNA: TGTGCCAGCAGCCCCTGGACAGGCCCAGGGAGCACCGGGGAGCTGTTTTTT.